Listed here are 18 T cell receptor beta chains from one sample, sequenced in a study of blood T cell repertoires in COVID-19. The protocol was immunoSEQ multiplex PCR, while the TCRdb copy is restricted to in-frame clones and leaves out a portion. This table has hundreds of thousands of clones, nearly 90% appearing once. The specimen sequenced was peripheral blood. The receptors originated from a man between 18 and 35 years old with active or convalescent COVID-19.

This clone is a singleton in its sample. This chain joins TRBV6-6 and TRBJ2-3; D is uncertain. Trimming stripped 8 bases from V and 2 bases from J, with 11 bases between. The CDR3 runs to 13 residues. Germline V CDR1 and CDR2: MNHNY, SVGAGI (reference sequence). The CDR3 DNA follows: TGTGCCAGCGTCTCCGTACTCACAGATACGCAGTATTTT. Amino acids: CASVSVLTDTQYF.

This clone occurred once. This chain uses TRBV7-2 with TRBJ1-6; D might be TRBD1 (6 bases). This CDR3 has 16 residues. The V end was cut by 2 bases, the J end by 7 bases, with 15 bases between. Per the germline V gene, CDR1 is SGHTA and CDR2 is FQGNSA. The CDR3 sequence: CASSLQGRASNSPLHF. As DNA, the CDR3 is TGTGCCAGCAGCTTACAGGGGAGAGCATCGAATTCACCCCTCCACTTT.

The chain couples TRBV29-1 to TRBJ2-2; 8 bases line up with TRBD1. The CDR3 extends over 15 amino acids. Germline CDR1 SQVTM, CDR2 ANQGSEA. V dropped 6 bases and J dropped 2; count of bases not matched to a gene: 8. CDR3 protein: CSVRRTGLNTGELFF. CDR3 bases: TGCAGCGTAAGACGGACAGGGCTCAACACCGGGGAGCTGTTTTTT.

V gene TRBV7-3 combines with J gene TRBJ2-3, with 13 bases identical to TRBD2. The length of the CDR3 is 18 residues. The germline CDR1 and CDR2 sequences are SGHTA and FQGTGA. Losses at the gene ends were 5 bases for V and 5 bases for J; bases not matched to a gene: 13. The CDR3 DNA reads as TGTGCCAGCAGCCCCACGGGGACTAGCGGGACTACTTTAGATACGCAGTATTTT. Translated, it gives CASSPTGTSGTTLDTQYF.

This chain links TRBV4-3 with TRBJ1-4; 11 bases agree with TRBD1. V shed 0 bases and J 10 bases; nucleotides not matched to a gene: 10. The CDR3 runs to 17 residues. Germline CDR1 reads LGHNA; CDR2 reads YSLEER. The chain's CDR3 is CASSQDFGDRGSVKLFF. CDR3 in DNA: TGCGCCAGCAGCCAAGACTTCGGGGACAGGGGGTCGGTAAAACTGTTTTTT.

The rearrangement links TRBV5-6 to TRBJ2-7; D might be TRBD1 (5 bases). Germline CDR1 is SGHDT and CDR2 is YYEEEE. The CDR3 covers 14 residues. V was cut by 0 bases and J by 2 bases, with 9 bases left in between. CDR3 in DNA: TGTGCCAGCAGCTTGGGACAGTCACCCTACGAGCAGTACTTC. Residues: CASSLGQSPYEQYF.

This chain joins TRBV20-1 and TRBJ2-1; D not certain. Germline assignment: CDR1 DFQATT and CDR2 SNEGSKA (reference sequence). Trimming cost V 2 bases and J 4 bases, with 3 bases left between them. The CDR3 covers 11 residues. Here the CDR3 DNA reads TGCAGTGCTAGACAATACAATGAGCAGTTCTTC. Translating gives CSARQYNEQFF.

The rearrangement joins TRBV10-3 to TRBJ2-7; TRBD2 matches at 10 bases. CDR1 ENHRY and CDR2 SYGVKD come from the germline V gene. This CDR3 region has 13 residues. After removal of 8 bases from V and 3 bases from J, the junction contained 4 bases not matched to a gene. In DNA form, the CDR3 reads TGTGCCATCGGCCCTAGCGGGGGCTACGAGCAGTACTTC. Its translation: CAIGPSGGYEQYF.

The rearrangement uses TRBV19 and TRBJ1-3; D gene ambiguous. The CDR3 has 13 amino acids. The V end was cut by 3 bases, the J end by 2 bases, with 5 bases between. Per the germline V gene, CDR1 is LNHDA and CDR2 is SQIVND (reference sequence). CDR3 sequence reads: CASSIQAGNTIYF. CDR3 DNA sequence: TGTGCCAGTAGTATCCAGGCTGGAAACACCATATATTTT. Based on the CDR3 plus reference TRBV19 and TRBJ1-3, the full variable domain is DGGITQSPKYLFRKEGQNVTLSCEQNLNHDAMYWYRQDPGQGLRLIYYSQIVNDFQKGDIAEGYSVSREKKESFPLTVTSAQKNPTAFYLCASSIQAGNTIYFGEGSWLTVV.

Regarding this clone: The sample carries other DNA sequences with the same CDR3. The chain couples TRBV5-1 to TRBJ2-3; 12 bases map to TRBD2. Per germline, CDR1 SGHRS and CDR2 YFSETQ. The ends lost 4 bases at V and 3 bases at J; junction bases unmatched: 6. CDR3 length equals 16 residues. The CDR3 bases are TGCGCCAGCAGCCCGGGGACTAGCGGGTCGACAGATACGCAGTATTTT. It is translated as CASSPGTSGSTDTQYF.

V gene TRBV9 combines with J gene TRBJ2-5, with D possibly matching TRBD2 (5 bases). Germline V gene data show CDR1 as SGDLS and CDR2 as YYNGEE. The CDR3 contains 14 residues. Trimming took off 1 base at V and 2 bases at J, with 9 bases between the two ends. The CDR3 DNA reads as TGTGCCAGCAGCGTATCGGGAACACAAGAGACCCAGTACTTC. Translation gives CASSVSGTQETQYF.

This chain uses TRBV19 with TRBJ1-1; TRBD1 matches 7 bases. The CDR3 consists of 12 residues. V was clipped by 7 bases and J by 10 bases; unmatched bases: 9. Germline V lookup: CDR1 LNHDA, CDR2 SQIVND (reference sequence). The DNA for the CDR3 is TGTGCCAGTACCATCGGGAGGGGGCGAGCTTTCTTT. Residues: CASTIGRGRAFF.

The chain carries TRBV11-2 and TRBJ2-3; a weak D match, TRBD2 (6 bases). The ends were cut back, 3 bases at V and 5 bases at J, with 6 bases in the middle. The CDR3 contains 12 residues. CDR1 SGHAT and CDR2 FQNNGV come from the germline V gene. CDR3 in DNA: TGTGCCAGCAGCTTCGGGGGAGATACGCAGTATTTT. Encoded protein: CASSFGGDTQYF.

V and J are TRBV19 and TRBJ1-5; D call uncertain. CDR3 length: 15 residues. Germline V lookup: CDR1 LNHDA, CDR2 SQIVND (reference sequence). V lost 5 bases and J 6 bases, leaving 17 bases between the germline ends. As DNA, the CDR3 is TGTGCCAGTAGTCGCGCAGGTAGTTCAGGTCAGCCCCAGCATTTT. It is translated as CASSRAGSSGQPQHF.

The rearrangement links TRBV27 to TRBJ2-7; TRBD2 aligns across 11 bases. Germline V gene lookup returns CDR1 MNHEY and CDR2 SMNVEV (reference sequence). V was pared by 2 bases and J by 7 bases, with 7 bases of the junction left unmatched. CDR3 length equals 15 residues. The CDR3 loop reads CASSLTTSGIGEQYF. The CDR3 region has the DNA TGTGCCAGCAGTTTAACGACTAGCGGGATAGGAGAGCAGTACTTC.

The chain carries TRBV27 and TRBJ1-6, with 9 positions matching TRBD1. Germline loops: CDR1 MNHEY, CDR2 SMNVEV (reference sequence). The CDR3 runs to 14 residues. The ends lost 2 bases at V and 8 bases at J; junction bases unmatched: 1. CDR3 protein: CASSLGTGYSPLHF. The CDR3 nucleotides are TGTGCCAGCAGTTTAGGGACAGGGTATTCACCCCTCCACTTT.

The rearrangement links TRBV12-5 to TRBJ2-6, with D perhaps matching TRBD1 (6 bases). The CDR3 contains 15 residues. Germline CDR1 LGHNT, CDR2 FRNRAP. V was pared by 5 bases and J by 4 bases, with 12 bases between. CDR3 loop: CASGGTGTGANVLTF. The CDR3 DNA sequence: TGTGCTAGTGGTGGAACAGGGACCGGGGCCAACGTCCTGACTTTC.

CDR3: CASSPRRQINYGYTF. The CDR3 region has the DNA TGTGCCAGCAGCCCAAGGCGGCAGATTAACTATGGCTACACCTTC. The chain couples TRBV5-6 to TRBJ1-2; D unresolved. Deletions cut 4 bases from V and 1 base from J, with 14 bases between. In germline, CDR1 is SGHDT, CDR2 YYEEEE. There are 15 residues in the CDR3.